A selection of T cell receptor beta chains follows, all from one sample in a study of patients and donors after allogeneic stem cell transplantation. MiXCR was run by TCRdb on the RT-PCR reads, yielding one entry per CDR3 protein. The sample consists of under 200,000 distinct CDR3 sequences, approximately 30% of them appearing once. The sequencing input was blood, either unsorted or a sorted T cell fraction (not recorded which). These receptors all come from a human donor who was either an allogeneic HSCT recipient or a stem cell or donor lymphocyte infusion donor (not recorded which). It is not recorded whose cells these are; they may come from a transplant donor. Each CDR3 is given with its conserved first and last residue. Each record gives: J gene, D gene, V gene, clone size, CDR3 DNA, CDR3 protein. D genes are given only for firm matches. Some rows have no size entry. The others give once, few or many, or a class for an expanded clone.

TRBJ2-6,TRBD1,TRBV5-1,-,TGCGCCAGCAGCTTTGGACAGGGGGCTGACGGGGCCAACGTCCTGACTTTC,CASSFGQGADGANVLTF
TRBJ1-5,-,TRBV20-1,-,TGCAGTGCTAGAGCTAGACAGGTCAATCAGCCCCAGCATTTT,CSARARQVNQPQHF
TRBJ2-1,-,TRBV7-3,few,TGTGCCAGCAGCTTATTAGGCGGTACCTACAATGAGCAGTTCTTC,CASSLLGGTYNEQFF
TRBJ2-1,TRBD2,TRBV24-1,-,TGTGCCACCAGTGATTTGCTAGCGGGGTCCAATGAGCAGTTCTTC,CATSDLLAGSNEQFF
TRBJ2-4,-,TRBV10-3,-,TGTGCCATCAGTGAAAGAGAATCCGGCAAAAACATTCAGTACTTC,CAISERESGKNIQYF
TRBJ2-7,-,TRBV4-2,-,TGTGCCAGCAGCCAAGACCCCCGTCCGAACGAGCAGTACTTC,CASSQDPRPNEQYF
TRBJ2-5,-,TRBV11-2,-,TGTGCCAGCAGCTTAGGGCGCTCGGAGACCCAGTACTTC,CASSLGRSETQYF
TRBJ2-2,TRBD1,TRBV7-9,few,TGTGCCAGCAGCCCCCAGGGGGCGATGGCCGGGGAGCTGTTTTTT,CASSPQGAMAGELFF
TRBJ2-5,-,TRBV5-1,few,TGCGCCAGCAGCTTGCTCACAGCCCAAGAGACCCAGTACTTC,CASSLLTAQETQYF
TRBJ2-7,-,TRBV7-9,-,TGTGCCAGCAGCTTTGACACCCCGTCCGTGCAGTACTTC,CASSFDTPSVQYF
TRBJ2-1,TRBD2,TRBV4-2,few,TGTGCCAGCAGCCAATTTAGCGGGAGGGCCAGCTACAATGAGCAGTTCTTC,CASSQFSGRASYNEQFF
TRBJ1-1,-,TRBV7-8,-,TGTGCCAGCAGCTGGCAGGGTGCAGCTTTCTTT,CASSWQGAAFF
TRBJ2-1,TRBD2,TRBV4-3,-,TGCGCCAGCAGCCAATTTATAGCCGGGACCGTGGCGGGGGGAGATGAGCAGTTCTTC,CASSQFIAGTVAGGDEQFF
TRBJ2-5,-,TRBV10-3,few,TGTGCCATCAATGCAGGGGTCCAAGAGACCCAGTACTTC,CAINAGVQETQYF
TRBJ2-3,-,TRBV15,few,TGTGCCACCAGCCTTGCGGGCGTAGATACGCAGTATTTT,CATSLAGVDTQYF
TRBJ2-2,TRBD2,TRBV4-2,once,TGTGCCAGCAGCCAAGATGGGGCTAGCGGGTTGGTCACCGGGGAGCTGTTTTTT,CASSQDGASGLVTGELFF
TRBJ2-4,-,TRBV11-2,-,TGTGCCAGCAGCAGGACAGAAGCCAAAAACATTCAGTACTTC,CASSRTEAKNIQYF
TRBJ2-1,-,TRBV10-1,few,TGCGCCAGCAGTTCTAGCGCGTACAATGAGCAGTTCTTC,CASSSSAYNEQFF
TRBJ2-2,TRBD2,TRBV28,-,TGTGCCAGCAGTTTGGCGCTAGCGGGGTACACCGGGGAGCTGTTTTTT,CASSLALAGYTGELFF
TRBJ1-5,-,TRBV20-1,-,TGCAGTGCTCGGGTCAATAATCAGCCCCAGCATTTT,CSARVNNQPQHF
TRBJ2-1,-,TRBV15,few,TGTGCCACCAGGGAGCGAGTCTCCTACAATGAGCAGTTCTTC,CATRERVSYNEQFF
TRBJ1-4,-,TRBV15,-,TGTGCCACCAGAATCAGGGCGAGTGAAAAACTGTTTTTT,CATRIRASEKLFF
TRBJ1-5,TRBD1,TRBV2,-,TGTGCCAGCAGCGGGACAGGACTCAATCAGCCCCAGCATTTT,CASSGTGLNQPQHF
TRBJ2-5,-,TRBV7-2,-,TGTGCCAGCAGCCCCGGGCCCGGACTATCCAAAGAGACCCAGTACTTC,CASSPGPGLSKETQYF
TRBJ2-7,-,TRBV4-3,few,TGCGCCAGCAGCCAAGGAAGGATAAATTACGAGCAGTACTTC,CASSQGRINYEQYF
TRBJ2-1,TRBD1,TRBV5-1,few,TGCGCCAGCAGCTTCAGCGGGACAGGGCGCTATGAGCAGTTCTTC,CASSFSGTGRYEQFF